A single sample gave rise to the 4 T cell receptor beta chains below, sequenced in a study of cytomegalovirus exposure and HLA in healthy donors. 13 Jbeta primers and 60 Vbeta primers were used for the PCR. Sequencing was performed with immunoSEQ multiplex PCR; in TCRdb, only in-frame clones are kept and a portion is missing. The table records 210,000 or so clones, under 80% of them present only once. Sequenced material: PBMCs. The receptors were sampled from a girl aged 2-10 years in good health and CMV-seronegative.

The genes are TRBV19 and TRBJ1-5; 7 nucleotides match TRBD1. CDR1 and CDR2 (germline): LNHDA, SQIVND (reference sequence). This CDR3 contains 15 residues. J was trimmed by 4 bases and V by 4 bases; bases with no gene match: 7. The CDR3 DNA follows: TGTGCCAGTAGTACCGACAGGGAGTATAATCAGCCCCAGCATTTT. Protein: CASSTDREYNQPQHF.

This clone was recorded once. CDR3 nucleotide sequence: TGTGCCAGTAGTATGGAGTTGAGGACGCAGTATTTT. This translates into CASSMELRTQYF. The chain recombines TRBV19 with TRBJ2-3; D gene unclear. The CDR3 covers 12 residues. The V and J ends lost 3 bases and 9 bases respectively, with 10 bases between them. CDR1 and CDR2 from the germline V gene are LNHDA and SQIVND (reference sequence).

The gene calls are TRBV11-2 and TRBJ2-3, with 13 nucleotides matching TRBD2. This CDR3 has 15 amino acids. Trimming at V came to 4 bases and at J to 8 bases, leaving 6 bases not matched to a gene. Germline CDR1 SGHAT, CDR2 FQNNGV. CDR3 in amino acids: CASSSGLAGVGTQYF. CDR3 DNA: TGTGCCAGCAGCTCCGGACTAGCGGGAGTGGGTACGCAGTATTTT.

In its sample, this clone was seen once. V and J are TRBV18 and TRBJ1-2, with 8 bases matching TRBD1. The trim removed 3 bases at V and 6 bases at J, leaving 9 bases unmatched. CDR3 length equals 15 residues. Germline V CDR1 and CDR2: KGHSH, LQKENI. The CDR3 sequence is CASSPPPDRGNGYTF. The CDR3 DNA sequence: TGTGCCAGCTCACCCCCCCCTGACAGGGGAAATGGCTACACCTTC.